The T cell receptor beta chain under discussion was sequenced for a study of blood T cell repertoires in COVID-19. Study-level background: The cDNA or gDNA used as material had been derived from T cells, B-cell-depleted T cells, or PBMCs.

Assay: immunoSEQ multiplex PCR; the TCRdb copy retains only in-frame clones and omits some. The sample shows 150,000 to 200,000 clones, roughly 82% of them seen only once. V gave up 3 bases and J gave up 6 bases, with 12 bases separating them. The CDR3 loop spans 13 amino acids. Germline CDR1 and CDR2: MNHNY and SVGAGI (reference sequence). This clone was detected once. The rearrangement joins TRBV6-6 to TRBJ2-7; TRBD1 is a possible D gene (6 bases). The sample comprised peripheral blood. This clonotype was obtained from a woman in her seventies with acute or convalescent COVID-19. The CDR3 loop reads CASSYQGLGEQYF. The CDR3 DNA reads TGTGCCAGCAGTTATCAGGGGTTGGGCGAGCAGTACTTC.